This paragraph covers one T cell receptor beta chain sequence. Antigen: not known. The data were taken from a study of T cells in Graves' hyperthyroidism and ophthalmopathy. CDR1 is SEHNR and CDR2 is FQNEAQ in the germline V gene (reference sequence). V was clipped by 4 bases and J by 4 bases; unmatched bases: 6. This CDR3 spans 15 amino acids. Study-wide results and caveats: In simple terms, a model built on 13 V-J features told ophthalmopathy apart from stable hyperthyroidism.

RNA transcripts provided the source from which TCR beta CDR3 regions were amplified. The HTBI set primed first-round TCR CDR3 RT-PCR. TCRdb re-derived calls from the multiplex PCR reads in MiXCR, one entry per CDR3 protein. The sample lists 500,000 or so distinct CDR3 sequences; roughly 16% were seen once. Extraction of PBMCs used 10 ml of fresh peripheral blood. The J gene is TRBJ1-4, the V gene TRBV7-9, with 7 nucleotides matching TRBD1. Sequencing used blood. The receptor's source is a woman aged 30 to 39 with Graves' ophthalmopathy. The CDR3 spells CASSYIQGNNEKLFF. The CDR3, as DNA: TGTGCCAGCAGCTATATACAGGGGAATAATGAAAAACTGTTTTTT.